The T cell receptor beta chain described here comes from a study of T cells in Graves' hyperthyroidism and ophthalmopathy. This clonotype showed up just a few times. The antigen remains unidentified. The germline V gene encodes CDR1 SGHVS and CDR2 FNYEAQ. Trimming took off 1 base at V and 5 bases at J, with 11 bases between the two ends. The CDR3 covers 14 residues. The CDR3 regions of TCR beta were amplified from RNA transcripts. HTBI primers drove first-round RT-PCR of the TCR CDR3. MiXCR, applied by TCRdb to the multiplex PCR reads, yields one record per CDR3 protein. The profile shows hundreds of thousands of distinct CDR3 sequences, about an eighth of them singletons. Whole-study findings and limits: Before onset, ophthalmopathy was predicted by the model a median 6.5 months earlier. Most clonotypes expanded in thyroid above 0.001 were likewise present in blood. Ophthalmopathy was told apart from stable hyperthyroidism by a 13 V-J model.

Sequenced input: blood. The source is a woman aged 40 to 49 with Graves' ophthalmopathy. This sequence joins TRBV7-6 and TRBJ2-5, with D maybe TRBD2 (6 bases). The CDR3 region has the DNA TGTGCCAGCAGCTTAGGGCGGGGACTGGAGACCCAGTACTTC. This sequence encodes CASSLGRGLETQYF.